These 32 T cell receptor beta chains originate from one sample sequenced in a study of identical twins. In TCRdb, the 5' RACE reads were re-called with MiXCR into one record per CDR3 protein. The sample carries around 340,000 distinct CDR3 sequences, 9% to 10% recorded once. Sequences were obtained from naive T cells sorted from blood. Receptor source: a woman between 50 and 59 years old in good health.

CDR3 sequence: CASSSLDVSYEQYF. DNA of the CDR3: TGCGCCAGCAGCTCCCTGGACGTCTCCTACGAGCAGTACTTC. The rearrangement joins TRBV5-1 to TRBJ2-7; D is ambiguous. V was pared by 3 bases and J by 0 bases, with 10 bases between. This CDR3 is built from 14 residues. Germline CDR1 reads SGHRS; CDR2 reads YFSETQ.

There are many counts of this clonotype. The gene calls are TRBV25-1 and TRBJ1-1, with D possibly matching TRBD1 (5 bases). Between the trimmed V and J ends, which lost 6 bases and 2 bases, there was a span of 13 bases. Germline CDR1 and CDR2: MGHDK and SYGVNS. The CDR3 loop spans 14 amino acids. The CDR3 sequence: CASRTQGGNTEAFF. DNA for the CDR3: TGTGCCAGCAGGACTCAGGGTGGAAACACTGAAGCTTTCTTT.

This clonotype appeared a few times. The V and J genes are TRBV29-1 and TRBJ1-6; 8 positions agree with TRBD1. The germline V gene encodes CDR1 SQVTM and CDR2 ANQGSEA. The CDR3 has 13 amino acids. J gave up 9 bases and V 6 bases, and 7 bases lay outside the gene matches. CDR3 amino acids: CSVRQGLGSPLHF. Here the CDR3 DNA reads TGCAGCGTGAGACAGGGGCTAGGTTCACCCCTCCACTTT.

This clonotype was counted many times. The chain combines TRBV27 with TRBJ2-5, with 7 positions matching TRBD2. The J segment lost 5 bases and the V segment lost 6 bases, leaving 12 bases of the junction unmatched. CDR1 MNHEY and CDR2 SMNVEV come from the germline V gene (reference sequence). The CDR3 is made up of 15 amino acids. The CDR3 region has the DNA TGTGCCAGCAGACCCGAGGGGAGGGAGAGGGAGACCCAGTACTTC. Residues: CASRPEGRERETQYF.

This clonotype was counted a few times. The chain is built from TRBV4-1 and TRBJ2-5, with 8 bases identical to TRBD1. J gave up 7 bases and V 4 bases, and 11 bases lay outside the gene matches. CDR1 is MGHRA and CDR2 is YSYEKL in the germline V gene. This CDR3 is built from 15 residues. CDR3 residues: CASSPQGQGARTQYF. The CDR3 DNA reads as TGCGCCAGCAGCCCACAAGGCCAGGGGGCCAGGACCCAGTACTTC.

CDR3 DNA sequence: TGTGCCAGCAGTTTAGGGCCGTCAGCGAACTATGGCTACACCTTC. Translating it yields CASSLGPSANYGYTF. The chain carries TRBV12-3 or TRBV12-4 and TRBJ1-2; D ambiguous. Trimming took 1 base from V and 2 from J, leaving 11 bases between them. CDR3 length: 15 residues.

V and J are TRBV5-1 and TRBJ2-3, with a tentative D call TRBD2 (6 bases). CDR3 size: 15 residues. Trimming shortened V by 3 bases and J by 1 base, and 12 bases separated the two germline ends. The germline V gene encodes CDR1 SGHRS and CDR2 YFSETQ. CDR3 loop: CASSSAGFGTDTQYF. The CDR3 DNA is TGCGCCAGCAGCTCGGCGGGGTTTGGCACAGATACGCAGTATTTT.

This clonotype was found many times. This rearrangement joins TRBV10-3 to TRBJ2-3, with D possibly being TRBD2 (6 bases). The CDR3 totals 14 residues. Trimming removed 3 bases from V and 3 bases from J, with 10 bases in between. The germline V gene has CDR1 ENHRY and CDR2 SYGVKD. This CDR3 reads CAISDGGSTDTQYF. The CDR3 DNA reads as TGTGCCATCAGTGACGGGGGTTCGACAGATACGCAGTATTTT.

This clonotype has more than one count but fewer than ten. V gene TRBV2 combines with J gene TRBJ2-7, with 7 bases matching TRBD2. The CDR3 is made up of 13 amino acids. The germline V gene encodes CDR1 SNHLY and CDR2 FYNNEI. The V and J ends lost 3 bases and 5 bases, in that order; junction bases with no gene match: 4. The CDR3 reads CASSEREKNEQYV. The DNA of the CDR3 is TGTGCCAGCAGTGAGCGGGAGAAAAACGAGCAGTACGTC.

This clonotype appeared a few times. The chain employs TRBV29-1 and TRBJ2-5, with D hard to call. The CDR3 loop spans 12 amino acids. Germline V lookup: CDR1 SQVTM, CDR2 ANQGSEA. The ends were cut back, 4 bases at V and 5 bases at J, with 11 bases in the middle. CDR3 region: CSVGEPAETQYF. CDR3 bases: TGCAGCGTTGGGGAACCGGCGGAGACCCAGTACTTC.

This sequence joins TRBV12-3 or TRBV12-4 and TRBJ1-3; D gene unclear. V lost 3 bases, J lost 1 base, and 13 bases lay in between. The CDR3 is made up of 16 amino acids. The CDR3 DNA reads TGTGCCAGCAGTTTTGGAACCAGAATTTCTGGAAACACCATATATTTT. It codes for CASSFGTRISGNTIYF.

This sequence joins TRBV27 and TRBJ1-3, with a tentative D call TRBD1 (6 bases). Germline V lookup: CDR1 MNHEY, CDR2 SMNVEV (reference sequence). CDR3 size: 14 residues. With 10 bases removed from V and 1 base from J, the gap between germline ends came to 14 bases. CDR3 loop: CATRQVGSGNTIYF. In DNA form, the CDR3 reads TGTGCCACACGACAGGTGGGGTCTGGAAACACCATATATTTT.

The chain employs TRBV20-1 and TRBJ2-3; D is perhaps TRBD2 (6 bases). This CDR3 region has 13 residues. The V and J ends lost 7 bases and 3 bases respectively, with 14 bases between them. Germline V gene sequence: CDR1 DFQATT, CDR2 SNEGSKA (reference sequence). The CDR3 sequence: CSGSPGVTDTQYF. The DNA for the CDR3 is TGCAGTGGCTCCCCGGGAGTGACAGATACGCAGTATTTT.

In its sample, this clonotype was seen a few times. The chain is built from TRBV5-1 and TRBJ2-7, with 9 positions matching TRBD1. V was pared by 0 bases and J by 5 bases, with 3 bases of the junction left unmatched. The CDR3 length is 14 residues. Germline CDR1 SGHRS, CDR2 YFSETQ. The CDR3 nucleotides read TGCGCCAGCAGCTTGGCCGGGACAGGGCACGAGCAGTACTTC. It is translated as CASSLAGTGHEQYF.

This chain links TRBV12-3 or TRBV12-4 with TRBJ2-3; 16 bases are a match to TRBD2. The CDR3 runs 18 residues. V gave up 5 bases and J gave up 1 base; unmatched junction bases: 6. The DNA of the CDR3 is TGTGCCAGCAGTCCCGGGACTAGCGGGAGGGTTGGCACAGATACGCAGTATTTT. This sequence encodes CASSPGTSGRVGTDTQYF.

The rearrangement links TRBV2 to TRBJ2-1; 9 positions match TRBD1. The CDR3 sequence is 15 residues long. The V gene end was trimmed by 4 bases and the J gene end by 5 bases; junction bases not matched to a gene: 6. Germline CDR1 reads SNHLY; CDR2 reads FYNNEI. The CDR3 is CASSGGDRVHNEQFF. The DNA of the CDR3 is TGTGCCAGCAGTGGGGGGGACAGGGTCCACAATGAGCAGTTCTTC.

Notes on this clonotype: Germline and junction disagree at one end, which may indicate a read error. The V gene is TRBV2, the J gene TRBJ1-5; possible D gene TRBD1, 5 bases. Germline V gene sequence: CDR1 SNHLY, CDR2 FYNNEI. This CDR3 has 15 amino acids. The CDR3 DNA is TGTGCCACCAGTCAACAGGCCGGTGGCAATCAGCCCCAGCATTTT. Translation gives CATSQQAGGNQPQHF. The entire variable domain, with the rest obtained from reference TRBV2 and TRBJ1-5, is as follows: EPEVTQTPSHQVTQMGQEVILRCVPISNHLYFYWYRQILGQKVEFLVSFYNNEISEKSEIFDDQFSVERPDGSNFTLKIRSTKLEDSAMYFCATSQQAGGNQPQHFGDGTRLSIL.

This clonotype was picked up many times. The chain links TRBV29-1 to TRBJ2-1; D uncertain. The CDR3 runs 13 residues. Trimming stripped 3 bases from V and 3 bases from J, with 9 bases between. Germline values: CDR1 SQVTM, CDR2 ANQGSEA. The CDR3 reads CSVDGLVYNEQFF. In DNA, the CDR3 is TGCAGCGTTGACGGCCTAGTCTACAATGAGCAGTTCTTC.

This clonotype was detected only a few times. The rearrangement uses TRBV20-1 and TRBJ2-7; weak D call: TRBD2 (5 bases). This CDR3 is 13 amino acids long. Trimming stripped 3 bases from V and 10 bases from J, with 19 bases between. The germline gives CDR1 DFQATT, CDR2 SNEGSKA (reference sequence). The CDR3 DNA sequence: TGCAGTGCTAGCCGCGCGGGTAGCTGGGGACAGTACGTC. Protein sequence: CSASRAGSWGQYV.

Only a few counts were recorded for this clonotype. This chain links TRBV10-3 with TRBJ2-7; tentative D call: TRBD2 (5 bases). The germline V gene has CDR1 ENHRY and CDR2 SYGVKD. The germline V and J ends were trimmed by 8 bases and 4 bases, with 12 bases remaining between them. The CDR3 is 12 amino acids. The CDR3 DNA reads as TGTGCCATCGAGGGTGGTCCTTACGAGCAGTACGTC. Amino acids: CAIEGGPYEQYV.

CDR3 bases: TGCGCCAGCAGCAAGAGGACAGGACGCTCTGGGGCCAACGTCCTGACTTTC. This sequence encodes CASSKRTGRSGANVLTF. The chain joins TRBV5-1 to TRBJ2-6, with TRBD1 matching 7 bases. This CDR3 has 17 residues. Germline V gene sequence: CDR1 SGHRS, CDR2 YFSETQ. V was clipped by 4 bases and J by 0 bases; unmatched bases: 7.

This clonotype was counted ten times or more. This chain links TRBV12-3 or TRBV12-4 with TRBJ1-1, with a possible D match to TRBD1 (6 bases). The CDR3 totals 14 residues. Trimming removed 1 base at V and 7 bases at J, with 13 bases between. The CDR3 is CASSLVGASGEAFF. The CDR3, as DNA: TGTGCCAGCAGTTTAGTGGGGGCATCTGGTGAAGCTTTCTTT.

This clonotype was detected a few times. V usage is TRBV12-3 or TRBV12-4 and J usage is TRBJ1-2, with 8 bases identical to TRBD1. This CDR3 has 14 residues. The J segment lost 5 bases and the V segment lost 2 bases, leaving 4 bases of the junction unmatched. The CDR3 region is CASSLLGQVYGYTF. The DNA of the CDR3 is TGTGCCAGCAGTTTACTGGGACAGGTTTATGGCTACACCTTC.

This clonotype has only a few counts. V is TRBV12-3 or TRBV12-4 and J is TRBJ2-7, with 13 bases matching TRBD2. Trimming removed 6 bases from V and 10 bases from J; junction bases left unmatched: 6. The CDR3 sequence is 13 residues long. CDR3 residues: CASRQTSGRFQYF. The DNA of the CDR3 is TGTGCCAGCAGACAGACTAGCGGGAGGTTCCAGTACTTC.

This clonotype was counted a few times. The CDR3 loop reads CASSEGQGGHEQYF. The CDR3, as DNA: TGTGCCAGTAGTGAGGGACAGGGCGGCCACGAGCAGTACTTC. V usage is TRBV19 and J usage is TRBJ2-7; 9 bases map to TRBD1. Germline values: CDR1 LNHDA, CDR2 SQIVND (reference sequence). This CDR3 has 14 amino acids. The V and J ends lost 5 bases and 5 bases, in that order; junction bases with no gene match: 7.

This clonotype occurred a few times. In DNA form, the CDR3 reads TGTGCCAGCAGCTTGGATATCGGGCTGAGGAACACCGGGGAGCTGTTTTTT. Protein product: CASSLDIGLRNTGELFF. The genes are TRBV5-6 and TRBJ2-2; D not resolved. The CDR3 sequence is 17 residues long. The germline CDR1 and CDR2 sequences are SGHDT and YYEEEE. V was shortened by 0 bases and J by 1 base, with 13 bases between the two germline ends.

This clonotype was picked up many times. The chain is built from TRBV24-1 and TRBJ2-1, with D perhaps TRBD2 (5 bases). Germline CDR1 reads KGHDR; CDR2 reads SFDVKD. The CDR3 contains 14 residues. Trimming removed 4 bases from V and 4 bases from J, with 10 bases in between. CDR3: CATSDPGRYNEQFF. CDR3 sequence (DNA): TGTGCCACCAGTGACCCGGGGAGATACAATGAGCAGTTCTTC.

This clonotype was seen ten or more times. This chain connects TRBV4-1 to TRBJ2-5, with D perhaps TRBD2 (5 bases). The CDR3 length is 13 residues. Germline values: CDR1 MGHRA, CDR2 YSYEKL. V gave up 1 base and J gave up 6 bases, with 9 bases separating them. This chain's CDR3 is CASSQAGLQTQYF. CDR3 DNA sequence: TGCGCCAGCAGCCAAGCGGGATTGCAGACCCAGTACTTC.

This clonotype was counted many times. The J gene is TRBJ2-1, the V gene TRBV20-1; 8 nucleotides align to TRBD2. Germline V gene data show CDR1 as DFQATT and CDR2 as SNEGSKA (reference sequence). V was pared by 5 bases and J by 8 bases, with 8 bases of the junction left unmatched. This CDR3 spans 13 amino acids. In DNA form, the CDR3 reads TGCAGTGCTGCCAGCGGGAGTAAGTATGAGCAGTTCTTC. Its protein product is CSAASGSKYEQFF.

This clonotype showed up just a few times. V and J are TRBV30 and TRBJ2-5, with D unresolved. Trimming stripped 4 bases from V and 2 bases from J, with 11 bases between. The V gene's germline CDR1 is GTSNPN and CDR2 SVGIG (reference sequence). The CDR3 runs 13 residues. This CDR3 is CAWISVYQETQYF. CDR3 sequence (DNA): TGTGCCTGGATATCCGTCTATCAAGAGACCCAGTACTTC.

The J gene is TRBJ2-1, the V gene TRBV20-1, with D perhaps TRBD2 (6 bases). Germline V lookup: CDR1 DFQATT, CDR2 SNEGSKA (reference sequence). V lost 5 bases, J lost 2 bases, and 13 bases lay in between. The CDR3 covers 14 residues. The CDR3 spells CSADLGGAYNEQFF. DNA of the CDR3: TGCAGTGCTGATTTGGGCGGGGCCTACAATGAGCAGTTCTTC.

The chain joins TRBV4-1 to TRBJ2-1; 8 nucleotides match TRBD2. The CDR3 length is 16 residues. Trimming took 2 bases from V and 2 from J; bases not matched to a gene: 5. Germline assignment: CDR1 MGHRA and CDR2 YSYEKL. Written as DNA, the CDR3 is TGCGCCAGCAGCCAACCCACTAGCGGAACCTACAATGAGCAGTTCTTC. The encoded protein is CASSQPTSGTYNEQFF.